Sequencing of this T cell receptor (beta chain) was carried out in a study of early T cells in non-severe SARS-CoV-2 infection. About the study: Sequencing was performed on bulk RNA from unsorted whole blood, leaving chains unpaired.

This clonotype was observed many times. As part of library construction, unique molecular identifiers were attached to individual cDNA molecules. TCRdb reanalysed the 5' RACE reads using MiXCR and keeps one entry per CDR3 protein. This sample carries 69,000 or so distinct CDR3 sequences, roughly 13% of them seen once, and the ten largest clones take approximately 4.7%. V shed 2 bases and J shed 0 bases, with 8 bases lying between them. The CDR3 loop spans 14 amino acids. CDR1 SQVTM and CDR2 ANQGSEA come from the germline V gene. The chain employs TRBV29-1 and TRBJ2-1; the D is unclear. Sequenced material: whole blood. This receptor was obtained from an adult who was a healthcare worker with PCR-confirmed SARS-CoV-2 infection or an uninfected control (not recorded which). CDR3 coding DNA: TGCAGCGTTGAAAGGTCGAGCTCCTACAATGAGCAGTTCTTC. It yields the protein CSVERSSSYNEQFF.